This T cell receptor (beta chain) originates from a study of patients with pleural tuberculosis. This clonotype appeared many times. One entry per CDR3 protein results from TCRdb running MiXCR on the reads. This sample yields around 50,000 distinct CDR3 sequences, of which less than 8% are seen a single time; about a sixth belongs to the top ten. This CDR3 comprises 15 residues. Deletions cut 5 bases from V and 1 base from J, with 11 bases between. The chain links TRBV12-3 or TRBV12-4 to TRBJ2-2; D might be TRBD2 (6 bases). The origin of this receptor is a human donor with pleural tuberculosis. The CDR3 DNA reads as TGTGCCAGCAGTCGATCAGCGGGGAACACCGGGGAGCTGTTTTTT. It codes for CASSRSAGNTGELFF.